This T cell receptor (beta chain) was found in a study of blood T cell repertoires in COVID-19 (TCRdb year 2020). About the full investigation: Collaborator samples came from the United States, Italy and Spain and covered acute and convalescent phases of COVID-19. Subjects who had been exposed to COVID-19, were actively infected with it, or had recovered from it provided the deeply sampled blood TCRbeta repertoires that made up the dataset. Where available, HLA class I and class II types were taken from metadata supplied by the sample provider and were not determined by assay-based typing. The material from the prospective study consisted of cDNA or gDNA derived from T cells, B-cell-depleted T cells, or PBMCs. Nearly every sample came with metadata listing a de-identified subject ID, COVID-19 status, age in years and sex. The samples were drawn from two sources: the first 160 participants of the ongoing ImmuneRACE study, and fewer than 1,500 subjects contributed by 6 global collaborators. The repertoires were made available in a free public database intended to serve as a resource for research on the immune response to SARS-CoV-2. The full study reports these points: The quantity of clinical and demographic metadata differed by source and by participant and was supplied without curation.

Details on this clone: Its antigen is still unknown. No quality values exist for individual bases; no much larger clone is one base distant.

Whole blood was collected in K2EDTA tubes by collaborating institutions according to the institutions' own protocols. For TCRbeta analysis, collaborator samples were shipped as frozen whole blood, as isolated PBMCs, or as DNA extracted from either sample type. TCRbeta CDR3 regions were amplified from genomic DNA by means of the immunoSEQ Assay, a bias-controlled multiplex PCR. The published analysis was carried out like this. The number of nucleated cells in each sample was estimated from the amplification of reference gene primers within the assay. To quantify the absolute abundance of each unique TCRbeta CDR3 rearrangement, sequence reads were collapsed and filtered. For each sample, productive Simpson clonality was calculated as the square root of Simpson's diversity index over productive rearrangements. What TCRdb holds here is the immuneACCESS table cut down to in-frame rearrangements. Part of the clones is not present; checked against another copy, under half of the missing clones reflect an unresolved V gene, and the others are unexplained. V and J calls and clone size are as listed in that table; D and trimming were resolved from the DNA. For this sample there are approximately 110,000 clones; 80% to 90% appear just once. 0.88% of the sample is in the top ten clones.

The receptor comes from a woman in her forties or fifties with active or convalescent COVID-19. Sequenced input: peripheral blood.

The nucleotide sequence reads TGCAGCGTTGTAATCAGGAACACTGAAGCTTTCTTT. It is translated as CSVVIRNTEAFF. This sequence uses TRBV29-1 and TRBJ1-1, with the D gene uncertain. The germline V gene specifies SQVTM as CDR1 and ANQGSEA as CDR2. The CDR3 holds 12 amino acids from the cysteine to the phenylalanine. The read is trimmed to its CDR3 DNA, 36 bases read in frame from base 1. Between the V and J ends, shortened by 4 bases and 1 base respectively, the junction contains 7 bases.